This note documents a single T cell receptor beta chain sequence. Authors' processing steps: From reference gene primer amplification, estimates of nucleated cell counts were derived. Method: immunoSEQ multiplex PCR; TCRdb's copy keeps in-frame clones and lacks some. Clone size and the V and J calls come from that table; the DNA yielded D and trimming. The sample has approximately 150,000 clones; around 90% are singletons. V gave up 7 bases and J gave up 2 bases; unmatched junction bases: 9. The CDR3 spans 17 residues. Germline V lookup: CDR1 SGHVS, CDR2 FNYEAQ. The sample is drawn from a study of blood T cell repertoires in COVID-19. Study information: COVID-19 samples collected from the United States, Italy and Spain covered acute and convalescent phases.

Source material: peripheral blood. The sequence was collected from a woman aged 50 to 60 with acute or convalescent COVID-19. The V call is TRBV7-6, the J call TRBJ2-2; 11 nucleotides match TRBD2. In nucleotides, the CDR3 is TGTGCCAGCACCCGACTAGCGGGGAGGAGAAACACCGGGGAGCTGTTTTTT. Its translation is CASTRLAGRRNTGELFF.